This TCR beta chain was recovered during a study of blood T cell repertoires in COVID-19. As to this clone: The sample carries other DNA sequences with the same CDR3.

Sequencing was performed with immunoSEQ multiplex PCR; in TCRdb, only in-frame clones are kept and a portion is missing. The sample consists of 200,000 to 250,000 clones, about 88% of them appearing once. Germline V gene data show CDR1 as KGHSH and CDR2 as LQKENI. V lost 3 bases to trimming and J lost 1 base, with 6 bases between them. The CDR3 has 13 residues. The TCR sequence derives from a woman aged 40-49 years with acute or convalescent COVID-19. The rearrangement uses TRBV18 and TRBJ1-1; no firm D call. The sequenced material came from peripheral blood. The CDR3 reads CASSPQENTEAFF. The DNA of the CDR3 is TGTGCCAGCTCACCGCAGGAGAACACTGAAGCTTTCTTT.